This T cell receptor beta chain stems from a study of tumor and adjacent non-tumor tissue in lung cancer. The V and J ends lost 7 bases and 1 base respectively, with 16 bases between them. The CDR3 spans 16 residues. Germline lookup yields CDR1 MNHEY and CDR2 SVGAGI. TCRbeta libraries were built with three rounds of nested PCR, modified from ARM-PCR. TCRdb fed the multiplex PCR reads into MiXCR, producing one record per CDR3 protein. The profile covers over 80,000 distinct CDR3 sequences, with 75% to 85% appearing a single time and approximately 28% taken by the ten largest. This sample's RNA came from whole unsorted tissue. More than 3 cm separated this lung sample from the edge of the tumor. This clonotype has just a few counts. Given the absence of the conserved phenylalanine or tryptophan at the CDR3 end, a read error is likely.

The specimen sequenced was distant non-tumor lung tissue. This receptor was obtained from a man in his 60s with small cell lung cancer. J is TRBJ1-4 and V is TRBV6-5; no reliable D call. The CDR3 loop is CASTTKNSVTNEKLFL. The DNA for the CDR3 is TGTGCCAGCACTACCAAGAATTCAGTAACTAATGAAAAACTGTTTTTG.